The rows below give T cell receptor beta chains drawn from one sample of a study of siplizumab effects on memory and regulatory T cells. The data were produced by immunoSEQ multiplex PCR, yet TCRdb's version contains in-frame clones alone and is incomplete. The sample gives more than 85,000 clones, roughly nine tenths of which show up once; around 0.73% is in the top ten. Sequenced: Tregs sorted from blood. The receptor set was obtained from a human donor in good health. CDR3s include the opening cysteine and the closing phenylalanine or tryptophan. A D gene is named only where the DNA matches it firmly. Rows give clone size only sometimes, using once, few, many, or a class for an expanded clone.

J | size | V | D | CDR3 | DNA
TRBJ1-2 | NA | TRBV29-1 | TRBD1 | CSVDSGTGSGYTF | TGCAGCGTTGATAGCGGGACAGGCTCTGGCTACACCTTC
TRBJ2-7 | NA | TRBV18 | NA | CASSPLPLAIRLDEQYF | TGTGCCAGCTCACCACTACCACTAGCAATAAGGTTGGACGAGCAGTACTTC
TRBJ2-7 | NA | TRBV10-1 | TRBD1 | CARTTGVGVYEQYF | TGCGCCAGAACTACAGGGGTCGGTGTGTACGAGCAGTACTTC
TRBJ2-2 | NA | TRBV5-1 | NA | CASSLIPVNGELFF | TGCGCCAGCAGCTTGATCCCAGTCAACGGGGAGCTGTTTTTT
TRBJ1-2 | NA | TRBV10-2 | NA | CASGSGSYYGYTF | TGCGCCAGCGGATCGGGTTCGTACTATGGCTACACCTTC
TRBJ2-7 | NA | TRBV29-1 | TRBD2 | CSVGSPASGSGDEQYF | TGCAGCGTTGGCAGCCCTGCTAGCGGGAGTGGAGACGAGCAGTACTTC
TRBJ1-1 | NA | TRBV6-1 | TRBD1 | CATLTGGRTEAFF | TGTGCCACCCTGACAGGGGGCAGGACTGAAGCTTTCTTT
TRBJ1-5 | NA | TRBV15 | TRBD1 | CATSPTLGTGFRYSNQPQHF | TGTGCCACCAGTCCCACCCTAGGGACAGGGTTTCGTTATAGCAATCAGCCCCAGCATTTT
TRBJ2-1 | NA | TRBV5-6 | TRBD2 | CASSWTYGTSSWFF | TGTGCCAGCAGCTGGACTTACGGGACTAGTTCCTGGTTCTTC
TRBJ1-2 | NA | TRBV29-1 | NA | CSVELGHYGYTF | TGCAGCGTTGAATTGGGGCACTATGGCTACACCTTC
TRBJ2-7 | NA | TRBV19 | NA | CASSNSYEQYF | TGTGCCAGTAGTAACTCCTACGAGCAGTACTTC
TRBJ2-7 | NA | TRBV2 | NA | CASSEQQGSYEQYF | TGTGCCAGCAGTGAACAACAGGGTTCCTACGAGCAGTACTTC
TRBJ2-7 | once | TRBV11-2 | TRBD2 | CASGTSGKSSYEQYF | TGTGCCAGCGGAACTAGCGGGAAGAGCTCCTACGAGCAGTACTTC
TRBJ2-1 | NA | TRBV4-2 | TRBD2 | CASSQEDGTSGHNEQFF | TGTGCCAGCAGCCAAGAAGACGGGACTAGCGGTCACAATGAGCAGTTCTTC
TRBJ1-2 | NA | TRBV19 | NA | CASSISARAGHGYTF | TGTGCCAGTAGTATAAGTGCCAGGGCCGGGCATGGCTACACCTTC
TRBJ2-1 | once | TRBV5-1 | TRBD2 | CASSFPSVAGGPSGNEQFF | TGCGCCAGCAGCTTTCCATCGGTAGCGGGAGGGCCCTCGGGTAATGAGCAGTTCTTC
TRBJ2-1 | NA | TRBV27 | NA | CASSPQGYYNEQFF | TGTGCCAGCAGTCCGCAAGGGTACTACAATGAGCAGTTCTTC
TRBJ2-7 | NA | TRBV9 | NA | CASSGHPRDEQYF | TGTGCCAGCAGCGGACATCCTCGGGACGAGCAGTACTTC
TRBJ2-2 | NA | TRBV28 | NA | CAIPGYTGELFF | TGTGCCATCCCGGGGTACACCGGGGAGCTGTTTTTT
TRBJ2-3 | NA | TRBV14 | NA | CASGSTSTDTQYF | TGTGCCAGCGGGAGTACCTCCACAGATACGCAGTATTTT
TRBJ1-5 | NA | TRBV6-5 | NA | CAALGRFYSNQPQHF | TGTGCCGCCTTAGGCAGATTCTATAGCAATCAGCCCCAGCATTTT
TRBJ2-5 | once | TRBV2 | NA | CASLGTSISETQYF | TGTGCCAGCCTGGGGACTTCAATTTCCGAGACCCAGTACTTC
TRBJ2-7 | NA | TRBV6-1 | NA | CASRSSSYEQYF | TGTGCCAGCAGATCCAGTTCCTACGAGCAGTACTTC
TRBJ1-2 | NA | TRBV7-9 | NA | CASSLEGLRTLTNYGYTF | TGTGCCAGCAGCTTAGAAGGTCTCAGGACACTGACTAACTATGGCTACACCTTC
TRBJ2-4 | NA | TRBV19 | TRBD1 | CASSPRDRVSGKNIQYF | TGTGCCAGTAGTCCCCGGGACAGGGTCTCAGGCAAAAACATTCAGTACTTC
TRBJ2-1 | NA | TRBV6-1 | TRBD2 | CASSESQREGLDEQFF | TGTGCCAGCAGTGAATCCCAGCGGGAGGGCCTCGATGAGCAGTTCTTC
TRBJ1-2 | NA | TRBV30 | NA | CAWSVVQGRYTF | TGTGCCTGGAGTGTAGTACAGGGACGCTACACCTTC
TRBJ2-2 | NA | TRBV15 | NA | CATSRDSTVTGELFF | TGTGCCACCAGCAGAGATTCGACGGTCACCGGGGAGCTGTTTTTT
TRBJ2-5 | NA | TRBV19 | TRBD2 | CASSMPSGINRETQYF | TGTGCCAGTAGTATGCCAAGCGGGATTAACCGAGAGACCCAGTACTTC
TRBJ1-2 | once | TRBV10-3 | NA | CASSYAGAQGYGYTF | TGTGCCAGCAGTTACGCGGGGGCTCAGGGCTATGGCTACACCTTC
TRBJ1-1 | NA | TRBV5-1 | NA | CASRLQVSNTEAFF | TGCGCCAGCAGGCTACAGGTGAGCAACACTGAAGCTTTCTTT
TRBJ2-1 | NA | TRBV9 | TRBD2 | CASSVGLADAYNEQFF | TGTGCCAGCAGCGTGGGACTAGCGGATGCCTACAATGAGCAGTTCTTC
TRBJ2-5 | NA | TRBV5-4 | NA | CASSLDSYQETQYF | TGTGCCAGCAGCTTGGACAGTTACCAAGAGACCCAGTACTTC
TRBJ1-5 | NA | TRBV7-6 | TRBD1 | CASSLGQGDQPQHF | TGTGCCAGCAGCTTAGGACAGGGGGATCAGCCCCAGCATTTT
TRBJ2-7 | NA | TRBV11-2 | NA | CASSLGRERQYF | TGTGCCAGCAGCTTAGGGAGGGAAAGGCAGTACTTC
TRBJ2-1 | NA | TRBV9 | TRBD1 | CASSTGQESYNEQFF | TGTGCCAGCAGCACAGGACAGGAGTCCTACAATGAGCAGTTCTTC
TRBJ1-3 | NA | TRBV7-2 | NA | CASSLGGSERISGNTIYF | TGTGCCAGCAGCTTAGGGGGGTCAGAACGGATCTCTGGAAACACCATATATTTT
TRBJ2-1 | NA | TRBV7-3 | TRBD2 | CASSPGLAGTNEQFF | TGTGCCAGCAGCCCAGGACTAGCGGGAACCAATGAGCAGTTCTTC
TRBJ2-6 | NA | TRBV28 | TRBD1 | CASTTPGQGAPGANVLTF | TGTGCCAGCACCACCCCGGGACAGGGGGCCCCTGGGGCCAACGTCCTGACTTTC
TRBJ2-1 | NA | TRBV27 | NA | CASRNRGLSVF | TGTGCCAGCAGAAATAGAGGCCTCAGTGTCTTC
TRBJ2-7 | NA | TRBV19 | NA | CASRRGGGGGYEQYF | TGTGCCAGTAGGAGGGGAGGCGGCGGTGGCTACGAGCAGTACTTC
TRBJ2-7 | NA | TRBV29-1 | TRBD1 | CSVADRDEQYF | TGCAGCGTCGCTGACAGGGACGAGCAGTACTTC
TRBJ2-7 | NA | TRBV5-1 | TRBD2 | CASSPGLAVYEQYF | TGCGCCAGCAGCCCGGGACTAGCGGTCTACGAGCAGTACTTC
TRBJ1-3 | NA | TRBV7-9 | NA | CASSSTDSGNTIYF | TGTGCCAGCAGCTCCACGGATAGTGGGAACACCATATATTTT
TRBJ2-7 | NA | TRBV6-6 | NA | CASRQSQRRYEQYF | TGTGCCAGCAGACAATCCCAACGGAGGTACGAGCAGTACTTC
TRBJ2-1 | once | TRBV15 | NA | CATSVTGDGSPEFF | TGTGCCACCAGCGTCACAGGTGATGGTTCGCCTGAGTTCTTC
TRBJ1-1 | few | TRBV10-1 | NA | CASSVTVLTEAFF | TGCGCCAGCAGCGTAACCGTTTTGACTGAAGCTTTCTTT
TRBJ1-5 | NA | TRBV6-4 | NA | CASSDSSPPEDPRNQPQHF | TGTGCCAGCAGTGACTCGAGCCCCCCCGAAGACCCTCGTAATCAGCCCCAGCATTTT
TRBJ2-5 | once | TRBV6-1 | NA | CASVGEETQYF | TGTGCCTCCGTGGGAGAGGAGACCCAGTACTTC
TRBJ2-3 | NA | TRBV9 | NA | CASSSKDNWSSTDTQYF | TGTGCCAGCAGCTCAAAGGATAATTGGTCTAGCACAGATACGCAGTATTTT
TRBJ1-1 | NA | TRBV29-1 | NA | CSVSGQNTEAFF | TGCAGCGTTTCGGGGCAGAACACTGAAGCTTTCTTT
TRBJ2-3 | NA | TRBV6-6 | NA | CASSYSPELTDTQYF | TGTGCCAGCAGTTACTCTCCAGAATTGACAGATACGCAGTATTTT